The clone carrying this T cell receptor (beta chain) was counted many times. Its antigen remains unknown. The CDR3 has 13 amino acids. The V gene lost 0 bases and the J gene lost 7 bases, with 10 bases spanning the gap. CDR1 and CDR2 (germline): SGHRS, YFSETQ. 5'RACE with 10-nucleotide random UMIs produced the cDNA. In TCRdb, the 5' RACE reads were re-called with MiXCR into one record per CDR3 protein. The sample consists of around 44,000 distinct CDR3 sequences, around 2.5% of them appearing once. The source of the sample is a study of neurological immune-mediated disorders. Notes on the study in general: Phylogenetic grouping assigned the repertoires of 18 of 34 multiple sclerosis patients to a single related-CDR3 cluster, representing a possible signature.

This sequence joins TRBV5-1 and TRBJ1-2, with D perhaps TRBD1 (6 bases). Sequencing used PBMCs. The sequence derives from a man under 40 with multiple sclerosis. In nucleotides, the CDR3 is TGCGCCAGCAGCTTGGACTCGGGGGCTGGCTACACCTTC. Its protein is CASSLDSGAGYTF. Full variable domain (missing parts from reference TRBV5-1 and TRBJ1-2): KAGVTQTPRYLIKTRGQQVTLSCSPISGHRSVSWYQQTPGQGLQFLFEYFSETQRNKGNFPGRFSGRQFSNSRSEMNVSTLELGDSALYLCASSLDSGAGYTFGSGTRLTVV.